This is a list of T cell receptor beta chains from one sample in a study of PD-1 blockade in classical Hodgkin lymphoma. The method was immunoSEQ multiplex PCR; TCRdb's version includes in-frame clones alone and lacks a portion of them. The table lists about 12,000 clones, roughly 84% of them singletons. Sequencing was performed on CD8+ T cells from blood, taken at baseline. The receptors shown here come from a human donor with classical Hodgkin lymphoma. Both conserved end residues are part of each CDR3. The order of the fields is V gene, J gene, clone size, D gene, CDR3 protein, CDR3 DNA. The D gene is left open where the match is weak. Clone size is given for some rows only: seen once, a few or many times, or a class if the clone is expanded.

TRBV3-1/TRBV3-2	TRBJ1-6	few	NA	CAASTPLHF	TGTGCGGCTTCGACACCCCTCCACTTT
TRBV19	TRBJ1-1	NA	TRBD1	CASSMGTGYTEAFF	TGTGCCAGTAGTATGGGGACAGGATATACTGAAGCTTTCTTT
TRBV5-6	TRBJ2-7	once	NA	CASSQGAYEQYF	TGTGCCAGCAGCCAAGGGGCCTACGAGCAGTACTTC
TRBV6-4	TRBJ2-5	once	NA	CASSPSSGAQETQYF	TGTGCCAGCAGTCCTTCCTCTGGGGCTCAAGAGACCCAGTACTTC
TRBV16	TRBJ1-6	NA	NA	CASRIEGLTYNSPLHF	TGTGCCAGCCGTATCGAGGGATTAACTTATAATTCACCCCTCCACTTT
TRBV4-3	TRBJ2-1	once	TRBD2	CASSQDLSGGLHEQFF	TGCGCCAGCAGCCAAGATCTGAGCGGGGGGCTTCATGAGCAGTTCTTC
TRBV4-1	TRBJ2-3	NA	TRBD2	CASSQEPSGGWDTQYF	TGCGCCAGCAGCCAAGAACCAAGCGGGGGGTGGGATACGCAGTATTTT
TRBV7-3	TRBJ1-2	NA	NA	CASTQSREYGYTF	TGTGCCAGCACCCAATCCCGGGAGTATGGCTACACCTTC
TRBV2	TRBJ1-5	once	TRBD1	CASRLDRGSNQPQHF	TGTGCCAGCAGGCTGGACAGGGGAAGCAATCAGCCCCAGCATTTT
TRBV19	TRBJ2-5	NA	NA	CASSHQETQYF	TGTGCCAGTAGTCATCAAGAGACCCAGTACTTC
TRBV7-9	TRBJ1-1	NA	NA	CASSDLGAEAFF	TGTGCCAGCAGTGATTTGGGGGCTGAAGCTTTCTTT
TRBV7-8	TRBJ2-3	few	TRBD2	CASSSLAGAPDTQYF	TGTGCCAGCAGCTCACTAGCGGGGGCCCCCGATACGCAGTATTTT
TRBV28	TRBJ1-5	NA	NA	CASRVGPTVGYSNQPQHF	TGTGCCAGCAGAGTGGGACCGACAGTGGGATATAGCAATCAGCCCCAGCATTTT
TRBV27	TRBJ2-7	NA	TRBD1	CASRPGQIPYEQYF	TGTGCCAGCCGCCCGGGACAGATCCCCTACGAGCAGTACTTC
TRBV6-5	TRBJ1-3	NA	NA	CASSGQFSGNTIYF	TGTGCCAGCAGTGGACAGTTCTCTGGAAACACCATATATTTT
TRBV4-2	TRBJ1-2	NA	TRBD1	CASRDTGVYTF	TGTGCCAGCAGGGATACAGGGGTCTACACCTTC
TRBV5-8	TRBJ2-7	NA	TRBD1	CASSFRQGRSYEQYF	TGTGCCAGCAGCTTTCGACAGGGACGTAGCTACGAGCAGTACTTC
TRBV6-5	TRBJ2-7	NA	TRBD1	CASSYGQGVEQYF	TGTGCCAGCAGTTACGGACAGGGGGTAGAGCAGTACTTC
TRBV9	TRBJ2-7	NA	NA	CASSPTDGPYEQYF	TGTGCCAGCAGCCCTACGGACGGCCCCTACGAGCAGTACTTC
TRBV7-9	TRBJ1-6	NA	TRBD1	CASSNGQGVSPLHF	TGTGCCAGCAGCAACGGACAGGGTGTTTCACCCCTCCACTTT
TRBV14	TRBJ1-1	NA	TRBD1	CASSSGTGMNTEAFF	TGTGCCAGCAGCTCCGGGACAGGCATGAACACTGAAGCTTTCTTT
TRBV30	TRBJ2-1	NA	NA	CAWAGNARYNEQFF	TGTGCCTGGGCTGGGAATGCCCGCTACAATGAGCAGTTCTTC
TRBV27	TRBJ1-2	NA	NA	CASSLSAFFDYGYTF	TGTGCCAGCAGTTTATCGGCTTTTTTTGACTATGGCTACACCTTC
TRBV27	TRBJ2-7	NA	NA	CASSLAPGPYEQYF	TGTGCCAGCAGTTTAGCCCCAGGCCCCTACGAGCAGTACTTC
TRBV15	TRBJ1-1	NA	NA	CATSRSRDQRPEAFF	TGTGCCACCAGCAGATCCCGGGACCAGAGACCTGAAGCTTTCTTT
TRBV9	TRBJ2-7	NA	NA	CASSVVGDGSYEQYF	TGTGCCAGCAGCGTAGTCGGGGACGGATCCTACGAGCAGTACTTC
TRBV5-4	TRBJ2-7	NA	NA	CASSSRVYEQYF	TGTGCCAGCAGCTCCAGGGTCTACGAGCAGTACTTC
TRBV5-8	TRBJ2-7	NA	TRBD1	CASSPPRTGDNYEQYF	TGTGCCAGCAGCCCCCCCAGGACAGGGGACAACTACGAGCAGTACTTC
TRBV27	TRBJ2-5	NA	TRBD2	CASSLHPPGLAGASGTQYF	TGTGCCAGCAGTCTTCATCCTCCGGGACTAGCGGGGGCTTCAGGGACCCAGTACTTC
TRBV5-1	TRBJ1-1	NA	NA	CASSFTFPSNTEAFF	TGCGCCAGCAGCTTTACGTTCCCCTCTAACACTGAAGCTTTCTTT
TRBV7-2	TRBJ1-5	NA	TRBD1	CASSLAMTGGVWGNQPQHF	TGTGCCAGCAGCTTAGCCATGACAGGGGGCGTCTGGGGCAATCAGCCCCAGCATTTT
TRBV2	TRBJ1-2	large	TRBD1	CASRGDRNYGYTF	TGTGCCAGCAGAGGGGACAGGAACTATGGCTACACCTTC
TRBV6-5	TRBJ2-3	once	NA	CASSYDPADTQYF	TGTGCCAGCAGTTATGATCCCGCAGATACGCAGTATTTT
TRBV6-1	TRBJ1-5	NA	TRBD1	CASSEDGQVTVSNQPQHF	TGTGCCAGCAGTGAAGATGGACAGGTTACCGTTAGCAATCAGCCCCAGCATTTT
TRBV9	TRBJ1-5	few	NA	CASSVGNSNQPQHF	TGTGCCAGCAGCGTAGGTAATAGCAATCAGCCCCAGCATTTT
TRBV11-2	TRBJ2-7	NA	NA	CASTPRDGRPEQYF	TGTGCCAGCACCCCCAGAGATGGGCGTCCGGAGCAGTACTTC
TRBV9	TRBJ2-3	NA	TRBD2	CASSVGTSSTDTQYF	TGTGCCAGCAGCGTAGGGACTAGTAGCACAGATACGCAGTATTTT
TRBV7-3	TRBJ2-6	NA	TRBD1	CASSAPTGTGSSGANVLTF	TGTGCCAGCAGCGCCCCGACCGGGACAGGAAGCTCTGGGGCCAACGTCCTGACTTTC
TRBV5-6	TRBJ2-5	NA	TRBD2	CASSTGTSGGWETQYF	TGTGCCAGCAGCACCGGGACTAGCGGGGGTTGGGAGACCCAGTACTTC
TRBV6-6	TRBJ2-5	NA	TRBD2	CASAFTQRGTETQYF	TGTGCCAGCGCCTTCACCCAGCGGGGGACAGAGACCCAGTACTTC
TRBV15	TRBJ1-5	few	TRBD1	CATSYSTGLGQPQHF	TGTGCCACCAGCTACTCGACAGGGTTAGGGCAGCCCCAGCATTTT
TRBV9	TRBJ1-4	NA	NA	CASSGIGGEKLFF	TGTGCCAGCAGTGGGATCGGGGGTGAAAAACTGTTTTTT
TRBV5-1	TRBJ1-2	NA	NA	CASSYGSFYGYTF	TGTGCCAGCAGCTATGGCAGCTTCTATGGCTACACCTTC
TRBV7-2	TRBJ1-3	NA	NA	CASSLGVPGNTIYF	TGTGCCAGCAGCTTAGGGGTGCCTGGAAACACCATATATTTT